The present T cell receptor beta chain was sequenced within a study of blood T cell repertoires in COVID-19. Study overall: From T cells, B-cell-depleted T cells, or PBMCs came the material, which was cDNA or gDNA.

In germline, CDR1 is GTSNPN, CDR2 SVGIG (reference sequence). Trimming took off 0 bases at V and 3 bases at J, with 11 bases between the two ends. CDR3 size: 14 residues. In the original analysis: Amplification of reference gene primers was used by the study to estimate nucleated cell counts. The repertoire was sequenced with immunoSEQ multiplex PCR; TCRdb's copy has only in-frame clones and lacks some. V, J and clone size were drawn from that table, and D and trimming were deduced from the DNA. This table has approximately 210,000 clones, around 80% appearing once. V gene TRBV30 combines with J gene TRBJ1-1, with D possibly TRBD1 on 6 matching bases. The sequencing sample was made of peripheral blood. The TCR was taken from a woman aged 40 to 50 with acute or convalescent COVID-19. CDR3 nucleotides: TGTGCCTGGAGTGTAGGGGGTTTCGACACTGAAGCTTTCTTT. This encodes CAWSVGGFDTEAFF.